The clone carrying this T cell receptor beta chain was recorded only once. The antigen is undetermined. The sample comes from a study of shared clonotypes between healthy human individuals. Across the study: Per donor, CD8 memory used one plate, CD8 naive used two, CD4 memory used three and CD4 naive used three. Broader study findings: Richness estimates generally favored naive over memory subsets.

Sequenced by immunoSEQ multiplex PCR; TCRdb stores in-frame clones only, minus some. The sample records about a million clones, roughly 77% being singletons. The CDR3 runs to 12 residues. Trimming pared 0 bases from V and 12 bases from J, leaving 12 bases between. Germline CDR1 and CDR2: MGHRA and YSYEKL. The receptor comes from a man younger than 35 in good health. Some clones in this sample may be carry-over from other donors' samples. The sequencing sample was made of memory CD4+ T cells from PBMCs. Subset specified: CD45RA-negative fraction. The V call is TRBV4-1, the J call TRBJ2-7; D may be TRBD1 or TRBD2 (5 bases each). Here the CDR3 DNA reads TGCGCCAGCAGCCAAGATAGAGGGACCCGGTACTTC. Protein product: CASSQDRGTRYF.